These T cell receptor beta chains were read from a single sample in a study of blood T cell repertoires in COVID-19. Only in-frame clones appear in the TCRdb table, and some are missing; sequencing was by immunoSEQ multiplex PCR. Of 200,000 to 300,000 clones in the sample, 83% were seen once. Sequenced material: PBMCs or T cells enriched from blood (not recorded which). These receptors were taken from a woman aged 40 to 50 who had been exposed to COVID-19. Both conserved end residues are part of each CDR3. The order of the fields is J gene, V gene, CDR3 protein.

TRBJ1-2,TRBV5-1,CASSPTGGFYGYTF
TRBJ1-1,TRBV11-2,CASSPSRGTGGIF
TRBJ1-1,TRBV5-6,CASSLAGAGYTEAFF
TRBJ1-2,TRBV6-1,CASSDRDRGLSNYGYTF
TRBJ2-5,TRBV2,CASRRATVETQYF
TRBJ2-2,TRBV7-3,CASSPQQLVNTGELFF
TRBJ2-7,TRBV7-8,CASSRDRARAQYF
TRBJ2-7,TRBV6-1,CASSEGPGAYEQYF
TRBJ1-4,TRBV28,CASIGTGNEKLFF
TRBJ1-5,TRBV18,CASSPLPQGANQPQHF
TRBJ1-6,TRBV30,CAWSPGQPSPLHF
TRBJ2-1,TRBV27,CASSMGLAGSFEQFF
TRBJ2-5,TRBV5-8,CAWRDSGQETQYF
TRBJ2-3,TRBV18,CASSRRGLFTDTQYF
TRBJ1-4,TRBV19,CASSSVRSDEKLFF
TRBJ2-2,TRBV24-1,CATSEYGGTGELFF